These 26 T cell receptor beta chains share one sample of origin, sequenced in a study of T cell repertoires in cytomegalovirus infection. TCRdb passed the reads through MiXCR, listing each CDR3 protein once. The data contain 900,000 to 950,000 distinct CDR3 sequences, less than 40% of them singletons. For these TCRs, the target antigens are not known. Sample: cultured CD8+ T cells from PBMCs, taken from culture after CMV antigen stimulation. These receptor sequences come from a human donor in good health (CMV status not recorded). Some clones in this sample may be carry-over from other donors' samples.

This clonotype has ten or more counts. The chain recombines TRBV7-6 with TRBJ2-2; TRBD2 aligns across 11 bases. CDR3 length: 19 amino acids. CDR1 SGHVS and CDR2 FNYEAQ come from the germline V gene. The trim removed 0 bases at V and 0 bases at J, leaving 6 bases unmatched. CDR3 in amino acids: CASSLAALAGGANTGELFF. CDR3 DNA: TGTGCCAGCAGCTTAGCGGCTTTAGCGGGGGGGGCGAACACCGGGGAGCTGTTTTTT. The full variable domain, with the rest looked up from reference TRBV7-6 and TRBJ2-2, is GAGVSQSPRYKVTKRGQDVALRCDPISGHVSLYWYRQALGQGPEFLTYFNYEAQQDKSGLPNDRFSAERPEGSISTLTIQRTEQRDSAMYRCASSLAALAGGANTGELFFGEGSRLTVL.

The rearrangement joins TRBV10-3 to TRBJ2-7, with 12 positions matching TRBD1. CDR1 is ENHRY, CDR2 SYGVKD, per germline. V trimming: 6 bases; J trimming: 5 bases; junction bases outside the gene matches: 11. The CDR3 is 16 amino acids. CDR3: CAIRTGGDRGRHEQYF. In nucleotides, the CDR3 is TGTGCCATCAGAACGGGAGGGGACAGGGGGCGCCACGAGCAGTACTTC.

This clonotype came up many times. CDR3 DNA sequence: TGTGCCAGCAGCCAACCTGGGCCGGGACTAGAGTATGAGCAGTTCTTC. Residues: CASSQPGPGLEYEQFF. The chain employs TRBV4-2 and TRBJ2-1; 8 positions agree with TRBD2. V dropped 2 bases and J dropped 8; count of bases not matched to a gene: 11. This CDR3 has 16 amino acids. Germline V CDR1 and CDR2: LGHNA, YNFKEQ.

The rearrangement links TRBV10-3 to TRBJ1-1, with 8 nucleotides matching TRBD1. Trimming cost V 2 bases and J 11 bases; bases outside gene matches: 13. The CDR3 is 15 residues long. Per the germline V gene, CDR1 is ENHRY and CDR2 is SYGVKD. The CDR3 bases are TGTGCCATCAGTGAGGTTGGAGGGCAGGGGGCAGAGGCTTTCTTT. It translates to CAISEVGGQGAEAFF.

The sample holds a few counts of this clonotype. This chain uses TRBV6-5 with TRBJ2-5, with D perhaps matching TRBD2 (5 bases). CDR1 is MNHEY and CDR2 is SVGAGI in the germline V gene. This CDR3 comprises 15 residues. The V end was cut by 3 bases, the J end by 0 bases, with 11 bases between. The CDR3 DNA sequence: TGTGCCAGCAGTTATAGCGCCGGGGACCAAGAGACCCAGTACTTC. Protein sequence: CASSYSAGDQETQYF.

CDR3 residues: CASSSGGRNGYTF. The CDR3 coding sequence is TGTGCCAGCAGTTCAGGGGGAAGAAATGGCTACACCTTC. The chain combines TRBV28 with TRBJ1-2, with TRBD1 matching 7 bases. The CDR3 totals 13 residues. V gave up 4 bases and J gave up 6 bases; unmatched junction bases: 5. Germline lookup yields CDR1 MDHEN and CDR2 SYDVKM.

This clonotype was detected ten times or more. J is TRBJ1-1 and V is TRBV12-3 or TRBV12-4, with TRBD1 as a possible D gene (5 bases). This CDR3 is 14 amino acids long. The V end was cut by 5 bases, the J end by 4 bases, with 14 bases between. CDR3 nucleotides: TGTGCCAGCAGTCTGGGGGGGATTACCACTGAAGCTTTCTTT. Residues: CASSLGGITTEAFF.

The chain recombines TRBV3-1 with TRBJ2-4, with a tentative D call TRBD2 (5 bases). Germline CDR1 LGHDT, CDR2 YNNKEL (reference sequence). CDR3 length: 17 amino acids. V was shortened by 4 bases and J by 2 bases, with 18 bases between the two germline ends. CDR3: CASSPFGLTHSKNIQYF. DNA for the CDR3: TGTGCCAGCAGCCCGTTTGGACTCACGCACTCCAAAAACATTCAGTACTTC. The full variable domain, completed using reference TRBV3-1 and TRBJ2-4, is DTAVSQTPKYLVTQMGNDKSIKCEQNLGHDTMYWYKQDSKKFLKIMFSYNNKELIINETVPNRFSPKSPDKAHLNLHINSLELGDSAVYFCASSPFGLTHSKNIQYFGAGTRLSVL.

This clonotype has only a few counts. The V call is TRBV5-5, the J call TRBJ2-3; D possibly uses TRBD1 or TRBD2 (5 bases each). V was pared by 6 bases and J by 1 base, with 18 bases between. Per germline, CDR1 SGHKS and CDR2 YYEKEE (reference sequence). The CDR3 extends over 16 amino acids. CDR3 residues: CASIGLRVRGTDTQYF. Written as DNA, the CDR3 is TGTGCCAGCATCGGACTCAGGGTCAGGGGCACAGATACGCAGTATTTT.

Note on this clonotype: One end of the junction varies from germline; a read error may be responsible. The chain carries TRBV18 and TRBJ1-2; maybe TRBD1 (5 bases). This CDR3 has 13 amino acids. CDR1 is KGHSH, CDR2 LQKENI, per germline. The CDR3 is CANSPRGDYGYTF. Here the CDR3 DNA reads TGTGCCAACTCACCAAGGGGTGACTATGGCTACACCTTC. Full variable domain (outside the CDR3, taken from reference TRBV18 and TRBJ1-2): NAGVMQNPRHLVRRRGQEARLRCSPMKGHSHVYWYRQLPEEGLKFMVYLQKENIIDESGMPKERFSAEFPKEGPSILRIQQVVRGDSAAYFCANSPRGDYGYTFGSGTRLTVV.

The rearrangement links TRBV28 to TRBJ1-1, with D unresolved. V lost 2 bases and J 0 bases, leaving 10 bases between the germline ends. CDR1 and CDR2 from the germline V gene are MDHEN and SYDVKM. CDR3 size: 15 residues. This CDR3 reads CASSLPEIMNTEAFF. The CDR3, as DNA: TGTGCCAGCAGTTTACCGGAGATCATGAACACTGAAGCTTTCTTT.

This clonotype was seen a few times. The chain joins TRBV6-6 to TRBJ1-2; 9 nucleotides line up with TRBD1. The CDR3 is made up of 14 amino acids. The J segment lost 4 bases and the V segment lost 6 bases, leaving 6 bases of the junction unmatched. CDR1 and CDR2 from the germline V gene are MNHNY and SVGAGI (reference sequence). CDR3: CASRLTGGTYGYTF. Here the CDR3 DNA reads TGTGCCAGCAGGTTGACAGGGGGTACCTATGGCTACACCTTC.

This clonotype was counted at least ten times. This chain joins TRBV7-8 and TRBJ2-2; 8 positions agree with TRBD1. CDR1 is SGHVS, CDR2 FQNEAQ, per germline. V lost 3 bases to trimming and J lost 7 bases; unmatched junction nucleotides: 10. CDR3 length: 16 residues. DNA for the CDR3: TGTGCCAGCAGCTTCTTCGACAGGGGTTCAAGCGGGGAGCTGTTTTTT. This gives the protein CASSFFDRGSSGELFF.

This clonotype was counted between two and nine times. CDR3: CASSSGVAGGRGEQFF. CDR3 bases: TGTGCCAGCAGCTCTGGGGTAGCGGGGGGGCGGGGTGAGCAGTTCTTC. V usage is TRBV7-6 and J usage is TRBJ2-1, with TRBD2 matching 11 bases. With 4 bases clipped from V and 9 bases from J, the junction kept 11 bases outside the gene matches. Germline CDR1 reads SGHVS; CDR2 reads FNYEAQ. CDR3 length: 16 residues.

This clonotype was found a few times. The J gene is TRBJ1-1, the V gene TRBV6-6; possibly TRBD1 for D (6 bases). Per the germline V gene, CDR1 is MNHNY and CDR2 is SVGAGI (reference sequence). The CDR3 is 15 residues long. Trimming took 2 bases from V and 6 from J, leaving 16 bases between them. The CDR3 here is CASSYARRAGAEAFF. The CDR3 nucleotides are TGTGCCAGCAGTTACGCCCGGAGGGCAGGGGCTGAAGCTTTCTTT.

The V call is TRBV7-9, the J call TRBJ2-7, with D perhaps TRBD1 or TRBD2 (5 bases each). Germline V gene data show CDR1 as SEHNR and CDR2 as FQNEAQ (reference sequence). Trimming removed 5 bases at V and 4 bases at J, with 15 bases between. The CDR3 totals 14 residues. CDR3 DNA sequence: TGTGCCAGCAGCAGGAAGGCCGGGGCATACGAGCAGTACGTC. Amino acid sequence: CASSRKAGAYEQYV.

This clonotype was counted many times. V usage is TRBV11-2 and J usage is TRBJ1-1; D is perhaps TRBD1 (6 bases). The germline V and J ends were trimmed by 5 bases and 2 bases, with 15 bases remaining between them. Germline V gives CDR1 SGHAT, CDR2 FQNNGV. The CDR3 loop spans 15 amino acids. The CDR3 DNA is TGTGCCAGCAGCCCCCGGACAGCAAGTAACACTGAAGCTTTCTTT. Its protein is CASSPRTASNTEAFF.

The V and J genes are TRBV25-1 and TRBJ2-3, with TRBD2 matching over 9 bases. Germline loops: CDR1 MGHDK, CDR2 SYGVNS. This CDR3 has 15 amino acids. Losses at the gene ends were 3 bases for V and 2 bases for J; bases not matched to a gene: 3. CDR3: CASSELAGNTDTQYF. CDR3 coding DNA: TGTGCCAGCAGTGAGCTAGCGGGGAACACAGATACGCAGTATTTT.

J is TRBJ2-1 and V is TRBV2; 7 positions match TRBD1. The ends lost 7 bases at V and 7 bases at J; junction bases unmatched: 10. Germline assignment: CDR1 SNHLY and CDR2 FYNNEI. The CDR3 totals 14 residues. CDR3 protein: CASTGRQGWNEQFF. The DNA for the CDR3 is TGTGCCAGCACCGGACGACAGGGCTGGAATGAGCAGTTCTTC.

This CDR3 is CASSQAGQVLQETQYF. The CDR3 DNA reads as TGTGCCAGCAGCCAAGCCGGACAGGTCCTACAAGAGACCCAGTACTTC. The V and J genes are TRBV4-2 and TRBJ2-5; 7 bases align to TRBD1. Germline assignment: CDR1 LGHNA and CDR2 YNFKEQ. V trimming: 1 base; J trimming: 2 bases; junction bases outside the gene matches: 7. This CDR3 spans 16 amino acids.

V usage is TRBV7-6 and J usage is TRBJ2-1, with TRBD2 matching over 8 bases. Unmatched junction bases numbered 23, after V lost 4 bases and J lost 3 bases. The CDR3 runs to 21 residues. Germline CDR1 and CDR2: SGHVS and FNYEAQ. CDR3 nucleotides: TGTGCCAGCAGCTACCCCACGGGGGGCGGGGGGACCCCGATCGTCTACAATGAGCAGTTCTTC. This sequence encodes CASSYPTGGGGTPIVYNEQFF.

Regarding this clonotype: Relative to the germline gene, one junction end is altered; a read error may explain this. The chain is built from TRBV4-1 and TRBJ1-1; D perhaps matches TRBD1 (6 bases). This CDR3 contains 17 residues. Germline loops: CDR1 MGHRA, CDR2 YSYEKL. The CDR3 nucleotides read TGCGCCAACAGCCAAGTGTTCGGGGGCCTTGGAGGGACTGAAGCTTTCTTT. Protein product: CANSQVFGGLGGTEAFF.

A note on this clonotype: A much larger clone lies a single base off, so this may be a read error. The chain recombines TRBV19 with TRBJ1-5; 11 nucleotides align to TRBD1. Germline CDR1 is LNHDA and CDR2 is SQIVND (reference sequence). CDR3 length equals 13 residues. Here the CDR3 reads CVTRGQGGQPQHF. Here the CDR3 DNA reads TGTGTCACCAGGGGACAGGGGGGTCAGCCCCAGCATTTT. Combining the CDR3 with reference TRBV19 and TRBJ1-5 gives the whole variable domain DGGITQSPKYLFRKEGQNVTLSCEQNLNHDAMYWYRQDPGQGLRLIYYSQIVNDFQKGDIAEGYSVSREKKESFPLTVTSAQKNPTAFYLCVTRGQGGQPQHFGDGTRLSIL.

This clonotype appeared once. The final CDR3 position lacks the conserved phenylalanine or tryptophan, pointing to a likely read error. The gene calls are TRBV7-4 and TRBJ2-5; 7 positions match TRBD1. The CDR3 has 15 amino acids. Germline loops: CDR1 SGHVT, CDR2 SQSDAQ. The ends lost 6 bases at V and 0 bases at J; junction bases unmatched: 7. CDR3 nucleotide sequence: TGTGCCAGCAGACACGACAGGGCGTACCAAGAGACCCAGTACTCC. As protein: CASRHDRAYQETQYS.

CDR3 loop: CASSQLALGQGNTGELFF. The CDR3 DNA follows: TGTGCCAGCAGCCAACTTGCCCTCGGACAGGGGAACACCGGGGAGCTGTTTTTT. The rearrangement uses TRBV6-2 or TRBV6-3 and TRBJ2-2, with 8 bases aligning to TRBD1. J gave up 1 base and V 6 bases, and 13 bases lay outside the gene matches. The germline V gene has CDR1 MNHEY and CDR2 SVGEGT. This CDR3 spans 18 amino acids.

As for this clonotype: One junction end disagrees with the germline gene, perhaps due to a read error. The chain has TRBV6-1 and TRBJ2-7; D may match TRBD1 or TRBD2 (5 bases each). This CDR3 has 11 residues. CDR1 MNHNS and CDR2 SASEGT come from the germline V gene. The CDR3 reads CASSEADEGNF. DNA of the CDR3: TGTGCCAGCAGTGAAGCGGACGAGGGGAACTTC.